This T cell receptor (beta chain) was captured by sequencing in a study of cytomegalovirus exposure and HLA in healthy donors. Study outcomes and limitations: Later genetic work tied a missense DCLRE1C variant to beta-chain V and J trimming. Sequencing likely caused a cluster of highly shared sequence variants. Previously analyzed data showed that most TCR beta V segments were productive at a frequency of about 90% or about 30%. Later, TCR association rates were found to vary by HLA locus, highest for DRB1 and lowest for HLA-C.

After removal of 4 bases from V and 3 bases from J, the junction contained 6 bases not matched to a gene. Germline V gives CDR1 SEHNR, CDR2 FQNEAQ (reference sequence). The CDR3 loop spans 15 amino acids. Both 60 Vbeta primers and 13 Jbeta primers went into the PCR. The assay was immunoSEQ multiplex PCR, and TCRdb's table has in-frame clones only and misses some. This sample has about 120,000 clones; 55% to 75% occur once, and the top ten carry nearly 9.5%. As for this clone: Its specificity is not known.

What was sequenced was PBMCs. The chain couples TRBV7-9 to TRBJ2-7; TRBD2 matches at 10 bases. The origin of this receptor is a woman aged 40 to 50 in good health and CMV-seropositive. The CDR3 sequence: CASSSSGSDLYEQYF. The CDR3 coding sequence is TGTGCCAGCAGCTCTAGCGGGAGCGACCTCTACGAGCAGTACTTC.